One and the same sample provided the 10 T cell receptor beta chains below, sequenced in a study of tumor-infiltrating lymphocytes in primary liver carcinoma. Starting material for RNA and DNA co-extraction consisted of about 17-32 mg of unsorted bulk tissue. The authors made TCR beta cDNA from around 500 ng total RNA with a constant-region primer. Modified slightly, ARM-PCR produced TCR beta libraries over three nested multiplex PCR rounds. Forward primers for TRBV1-TRBV30 and a C-beta reverse primer served the first two PCR rounds, at roughly 10 cycles each. MiXCR, run by TCRdb on the multiplex PCR reads, gives a single entry per CDR3 protein. The sample gives some 40,000 distinct CDR3 sequences, 60% to 80% of which show up once; around two fifths is in the top ten. Sequenced material: tumor-adjacent normal liver tissue. The receptor set was obtained from a man aged 40-49 years with primary liver carcinoma and hepatitis B virus infection.

This chain joins TRBV11-2 and TRBJ2-1; the D call may be TRBD1 or TRBD2 (7 bases each). V dropped 6 bases and J dropped 6 bases, with 18 bases sitting between them. CDR1 and CDR2 (germline): SGHAT, FQNNGV. This CDR3 has 15 amino acids. The CDR3 is CASSMGRGRFNEQFF. The DNA for the CDR3 is TGTGCCAGCAGTATGGGGAGGGGGCGCTTCAATGAGCAGTTCTTC.

V and J are TRBV7-8 and TRBJ2-7, with no clear D. This CDR3 is built from 13 residues. Germline CDR1 and CDR2: SGHVS and FQNEAQ. Trimming pared 3 bases from V and 2 bases from J, leaving 8 bases between. The CDR3 spells CASSFAGAYEQYF. The CDR3 coding sequence is TGTGCCAGCAGCTTTGCTGGCGCCTACGAGCAGTACTTC.

Note on this clonotype: The CDR3 end shows no conserved phenylalanine or tryptophan, and so a read error is likely. The V and J genes are TRBV29-1 and TRBJ2-4; either TRBD1 or TRBD2 may fit D (5 bases each). CDR3 length: 15 residues. Germline CDR1 reads SQVTM; CDR2 reads ANQGSEA. CDR3 region: CSATGRSLAKNIQYL. CDR3 nucleotide sequence: TGCAGCGCCACAGGACGGAGCCTAGCCAAAAATATTCAGTACTTA.

The table lists this clonotype with many counts. CDR3 sequence: CASIRSGVETQYF. The CDR3 region has the DNA TGTGCCAGCATACGGTCAGGGGTGGAGACCCAGTACTTC. The chain joins TRBV28 to TRBJ2-5, with D perhaps matching TRBD1 (6 bases). V gave up 7 bases and J gave up 5 bases, with 14 bases separating them. Germline CDR1 reads MDHEN; CDR2 reads SYDVKM. The CDR3 is 13 residues long.

With respect to this clonotype: Lacking the conserved final phenylalanine or tryptophan, this CDR3 likely reflects a read error. CDR3 sequence (DNA): TGTGCCAGCAGGCCCCCGGGGTCGAACACCGGTGAGCTGTTTTCT. Translating gives CASRPPGSNTGELFS. The chain combines TRBV6-2 or TRBV6-3 with TRBJ2-2; perhaps TRBD2 as D (5 bases). This CDR3 is built from 15 residues. Germline CDR1 and CDR2: MNHEY and SVGEGT.

As concerns this clonotype: A junction boundary mismatches the germline segment, possibly from a read error. The genes are TRBV6-1 and TRBJ1-2; D is unclear. Germline V CDR1 and CDR2: MNHNS, SASEGT. There are 14 residues in the CDR3. In DNA, the CDR3 is TGTGTCAGCAGGCCACAGATCCAAAGCTATGGCTACACTTTC. This gives the protein CVSRPQIQSYGYTF.

With respect to this clonotype: The junction differs from germline at one of its ends, possibly a read error. The chain employs TRBV25-1 and TRBJ2-5; TRBD1 or TRBD2 may be the D gene (5 bases each). Germline-derived CDR1 and CDR2 are MGHDK and SYGVNS. The CDR3 has 15 amino acids. The CDR3, as DNA: TGTGCGAGCAGATTGGACCCGGGACCACAAGAGACCCAGTACTTC. It encodes CASRLDPGPQETQYF.

On this clonotype itself: One end of the junction varies from germline; a read error may be responsible. This chain connects TRBV7-8 to TRBJ2-2; possible D gene TRBD1, 6 bases. Germline loops: CDR1 SGHVS, CDR2 FQNEAQ. The CDR3 runs 14 residues. The DNA for the CDR3 is TGTGCCAGCAACTTAGGGGGTAACACCGGGGAACTGTTTTTT. This sequence encodes CASNLGGNTGELFF.

A note on this clonotype: A junction boundary mismatches the germline segment, possibly from a read error. The V call is TRBV5-6, the J call TRBJ2-2; 7 bases agree with TRBD1. The CDR3 is 15 amino acids. Germline CDR1 reads SGHDT; CDR2 reads YYEEEE. This CDR3 reads CVSSWGQTNTGELSF. For the CDR3, the DNA is TGTGTCAGCAGCTGGGGACAGACGAACACCGGGGAGCTGTCTTTT.

This clonotype was picked up one time. This chain uses TRBV7-9 with TRBJ1-2; D is perhaps TRBD1 (5 bases). The V end lost 7 bases, the J end lost 8 bases, and 20 bases lay between the germline ends. This CDR3 is 14 amino acids long. The V gene's germline CDR1 is SEHNR and CDR2 FQNEAQ (reference sequence). CDR3 sequence (DNA): TGTGCCAGCAACACAACTGGGGGGGAGCTGGGCTACACCTTC. This sequence encodes CASNTTGGELGYTF.